Listed below are T cell receptor beta chains from one sample, sequenced in a study of blood T cell repertoires in COVID-19. TCRdb's table, derived via immunoSEQ multiplex PCR, lists solely in-frame clones and lacks some. The sample shows some 270,000 clones, around nine tenths of them seen only once. Sequenced material: peripheral blood. The receptors stem from a woman aged 60-75 years who had recovered from COVID-19. Each CDR3 is given with its conserved first and last residue. D genes are given only for firm matches. Only part of the rows carry a size: once, few, many, or a class if the clone is expanded.

cdr3_length	v_call	j_call	clone_size	d_call	cdr3_nt	cdr3_aa
14	TRBV19	TRBJ1-2	.	TRBD1	TGTGCCAGTAGTATAGGACAGGGGGCTGCTGGCTACACCTTC	CASSIGQGAAGYTF
15	TRBV5-1	TRBJ2-5	few	TRBD1	TGCGCCAGCAGCTTGGACAGGGGGCTCGGAGAGACCCAGTACTTC	CASSLDRGLGETQYF
15	TRBV7-9	TRBJ1-6	medium-sized	.	TGTGCCAGCAGCTCCAGCAGGGCAGGTGATTCACCCCTCCACTTT	CASSSSRAGDSPLHF
14	TRBV2	TRBJ1-1	.	TRBD1	TGTGCCAGCAGTAGACAGGGAATGAACACTGAAGCTTTCTTT	CASSRQGMNTEAFF
13	TRBV24-1	TRBJ1-1	.	.	TGTGCCGTCGGCAGGGGAGCGAACACTGAAGCTTTCTTT	CAVGRGANTEAFF
19	TRBV3-1/TRBV3-2	TRBJ1-6	.	.	TGTGCCAGCAGCCAAGGGTTGGCCGGGATACTCTCCTATAATTCACCCCTCCACTTT	CASSQGLAGILSYNSPLHF
13	TRBV4-1	TRBJ1-2	.	TRBD1	TGCGCCAGCAGCCCGGGACAGGGGTTTGGCTACACCTTC	CASSPGQGFGYTF
18	TRBV7-9	TRBJ2-6	few	.	TGTGCCAGCAGCCGTCCGGGGGACCGGCTCTCTGGGGCCAACGTCCTGACTTTC	CASSRPGDRLSGANVLTF
15	TRBV11-3	TRBJ2-1	.	TRBD2	TGTGCCAGCAGCTTAGGTCTAGCGGGAGACAATGAGCAGTTCTTC	CASSLGLAGDNEQFF
15	TRBV6-6	TRBJ1-6	.	TRBD1	TGTGCCAGCAGTAGACAGGACAGGGGGAATTCACCCCTCCACTTT	CASSRQDRGNSPLHF
15	TRBV2	TRBJ2-5	.	TRBD1	TGTGCCAGCAGTGAATCGACAGGGGTCCAAGAGACCCAGTACTTC	CASSESTGVQETQYF
12	TRBV4-1	TRBJ2-3	few	.	TGCGCCAGCAGCCAACCCCAGGATACGCAGTATTTT	CASSQPQDTQYF
13	TRBV29-1	TRBJ2-5	.	TRBD1	TGCAGCGTTGAGGGGACAGGGAAAGAGACCCAGTACTTC	CSVEGTGKETQYF
17	TRBV5-4	TRBJ2-1	few	TRBD2	TGTGCCAGCAGCTCGGGGAGGACTAGCGGGGGGTACAATGAGCAGTTCTTC	CASSSGRTSGGYNEQFF
13	TRBV9	TRBJ1-2	.	.	TGTGCCAGCAGCGGACAGCCTAACTATGGCTACACCTTC	CASSGQPNYGYTF
12	TRBV7-9	TRBJ1-1	.	TRBD1	TGTGCCAGTAACAGGGGGTACACTGAAGCTTTCTTT	CASNRGYTEAFF
14	TRBV7-2	TRBJ2-3	.	TRBD2	TGTGCCAGCAGCTTAGGGGTAACGGGAGGTACGCAGTATTTT	CASSLGVTGGTQYF
15	TRBV2	TRBJ2-1	once	TRBD1	TGTGCCAGCAGTGCGCCCCGGGACAGAGACAATGAGCAGTTCTTC	CASSAPRDRDNEQFF
16	TRBV28	TRBJ2-1	.	TRBD2	TGTGCCAGCAGCCGACTAGCGGGGTTAAGCTACAATGAGCAGTTCTTC	CASSRLAGLSYNEQFF
15	TRBV18	TRBJ1-2	.	.	TGTGCCAGCTCACCACTTGGTGGCCCTAACTATGGCTACACCTTC	CASSPLGGPNYGYTF
16	TRBV6-2/TRBV6-3	TRBJ1-5	.	TRBD1	TGTGCCAGCAGCTCCGGACAGGGGGCGGTCAATCAGCCCCAGCATTTT	CASSSGQGAVNQPQHF
15	TRBV7-9	TRBJ2-7	once	TRBD1	TGTGCCAGCAGCCAGGGGGGGACAGGGGACTACGAGCAGTACTTC	CASSQGGTGDYEQYF
14	TRBV11-2	TRBJ1-3	.	.	TGTGCCAGCAGCTGGGGGGGGAATGGAAACACCATATATTTT	CASSWGGNGNTIYF
15	TRBV6-5	TRBJ2-2	.	.	TGTGCCAGCAGATGGATTAGGAGTGGGACCGGGGAGCTGTTTTTT	CASRWIRSGTGELFF
16	TRBV19	TRBJ2-2	.	.	TGTGCCAGTAGTGCCTCACAGGCAGCGAACACCGGGGAGCTGTTTTTT	CASSASQAANTGELFF
15	TRBV9	TRBJ1-1	.	.	TGTGCCAGCAGCGCGGGGGGCAGCATGAACACTGAAGCTTTCTTT	CASSAGGSMNTEAFF
14	TRBV5-1	TRBJ2-5	.	TRBD1	TGCGCCAGCAGCGTGGGACAGGGTGAGGAGACCCAGTACTTC	CASSVGQGEETQYF
15	TRBV5-8	TRBJ1-5	.	.	TGTGCCAGCAGTCTGGACAAAAGTTTTCCTTGGTCCCAGCATTTT	CASSLDKSFPWSQHF
13	TRBV18	TRBJ2-5	.	.	TGTGCCAGCTCACCCGGGGAACAAGAGACCCAGTACTTC	CASSPGEQETQYF
12	TRBV5-4	TRBJ1-2	few	.	TGTGCCAGCAGCCCCTCGGGCTATGGCTACACCTTC	CASSPSGYGYTF
13	TRBV27	TRBJ2-5	.	.	TGTGCCAGCAGCACAGGCGCACAAGAGACCCAGTACTTC	CASSTGAQETQYF
16	TRBV7-3	TRBJ2-3	once	TRBD2	TGTGCCAGCAGCCCGCTTGGCGGGGGGGCCACAGATACGCAGTATTTT	CASSPLGGGATDTQYF
17	TRBV27	TRBJ1-6	once	TRBD1	TGTGCCAGCAGCCGGGACAGGTACAGCTCCTATAATTCACCCCTCCACTTT	CASSRDRYSSYNSPLHF
15	TRBV7-6	TRBJ2-5	.	.	TGTGCCAGCAGCCTCGGCCCCCGGGTTAGGGAGACCCAGTACTTC	CASSLGPRVRETQYF
11	TRBV28	TRBJ2-7	.	.	TGTGCCAGCAAGCGAACCTACGAGCAGTACTTC	CASKRTYEQYF
13	TRBV9	TRBJ2-7	few	.	TGTGCCAGCACCCGAGGCGCACGGGGCGAGCAGTACTTC	CASTRGARGEQYF
16	TRBV9	TRBJ2-5	.	.	TGTGCCAGCAGCCAAGATACTACGCGGCCCCGAGAGACCCAGTACTTC	CASSQDTTRPRETQYF
15	TRBV2	TRBJ2-2	.	TRBD2	TGTGCCAGCAGATCACTAGCGGGGGGGCCCGGGGAGCTGTTTTTT	CASRSLAGGPGELFF